This TCR beta chain was sequenced for a study of a mutant IDH1 vaccine in newly diagnosed glioma. Turning to the study itself: An approximately 62% male, 37.5% female split and a mean age of 40.4 years characterized treated patients. Receipt of radiotherapy, temozolomide, or both preceded the study, and most received both. General observations from the study: Changes to the top peripheral T cell clonotypes appeared unrelated to pseudoprogression. The study observed vaccine-induced immune responses in around 94% of patients.

This clone was observed a few times. Its target is not known. Clones were sequenced by immunoSEQ multiplex PCR, and TCRdb holds only the in-frame ones, with some missing. The table includes roughly 68,000 clones, 60% to 85% detected once. Time point meaning: baseline, week 1 (first vaccination visit). Treatment denoted: pre-vaccination baseline after standard-of-care therapy. The input for sequencing was PBMCs, taken from a glioma patient treated with radiotherapy, temozolomide or both. This receptor was taken from a middle-aged man with glioma.

CDR3 region: CASSPLRDYEQYF. As DNA, the CDR3 is TGTGCCAGCAGCCCCTTAAGGGACTACGAGCAGTACTTC. The chain uses TRBV7-9 and TRBJ2-7; D gene unclear. Trimming took off 5 bases at V and 3 bases at J, with 11 bases between the two ends. Germline lookup yields CDR1 SEHNR and CDR2 FQNEAQ (reference sequence). The CDR3 length is 13 residues.